This T cell receptor (beta chain) is drawn from a study of patients and donors after allogeneic stem cell transplantation. In its sample, this clonotype was seen a few times. TCRdb re-derived calls from the RT-PCR reads in MiXCR, one entry per CDR3 protein. The data hold 200,000 to 250,000 distinct CDR3 sequences, with 13% to 15% observed a single time. The clonotype was recovered from a human donor who was either an allogeneic HSCT recipient or a stem cell or donor lymphocyte infusion donor (not recorded which). It is not recorded whose cells these are; they may come from a transplant donor. Sample: blood, either unsorted or a sorted T cell fraction (not recorded which).

The CDR3 reads CASGGRAQTGELFF. The DNA of the CDR3 is TGTGCCAGCGGCGGGAGGGCCCAAACCGGGGAGCTGTTTTTT. This chain joins TRBV5-4 and TRBJ2-2, with 9 bases fitting TRBD2. CDR1 is SGHNT, CDR2 YYREEE, per germline (reference sequence). The CDR3 has 14 residues. Trimming took 7 bases from V and 5 from J; bases not matched to a gene: 6.